This T cell receptor (beta chain) was documented in a study of T cell repertoires in cytomegalovirus infection. Study in general: HLA-C-restricted CMV epitopes, recently identified, and well-studied HLA-B-restricted ones were used by the study. Both CMV infection and a matching HLA type were indicated by public TCR beta signatures. Whole-study findings and limits: HLA-C-restricted CMV-specific TCR beta clonotypes were dominant in the ex vivo response.

About this clonotype itself: Its cognate antigen is unknown.

Germline loops: CDR1 MNHNY, CDR2 SVGAGI (reference sequence). CDR3 length equals 14 residues. Trimming took 10 bases from V and 2 from J, leaving 15 bases between them. TCRdb fed the reads into MiXCR, producing one record per CDR3 protein. Among under 200,000 distinct CDR3 sequences, about 20% were seen once, and the ten largest hold roughly 27%. This TCR derives from a human donor in good health (CMV status not recorded). Some clones in this sample may be carry-over from other donors' samples. The V gene is TRBV6-6, the J gene TRBJ1-5; no definite D call. Specimen: CD8+ T cells from cultured PBMCs, collected from culture after CMV antigen stimulation. CDR3 DNA: TGTGCCAACCCGACGGGAATTGGCAATCAGCCCCAGCATTTT. This encodes CANPTGIGNQPQHF.